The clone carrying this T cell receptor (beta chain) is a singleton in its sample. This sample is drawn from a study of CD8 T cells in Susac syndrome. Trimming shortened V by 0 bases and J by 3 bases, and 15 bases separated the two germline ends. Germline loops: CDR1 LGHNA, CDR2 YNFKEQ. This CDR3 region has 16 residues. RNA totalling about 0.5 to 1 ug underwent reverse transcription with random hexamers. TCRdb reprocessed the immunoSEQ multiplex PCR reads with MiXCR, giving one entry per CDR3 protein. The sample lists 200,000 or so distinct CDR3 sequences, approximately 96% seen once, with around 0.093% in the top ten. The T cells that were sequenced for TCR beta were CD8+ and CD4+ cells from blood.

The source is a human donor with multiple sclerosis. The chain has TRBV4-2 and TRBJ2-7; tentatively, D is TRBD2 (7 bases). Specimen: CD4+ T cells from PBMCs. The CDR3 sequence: CASSQDGAGANYEQYF. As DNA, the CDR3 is TGTGCCAGCAGCCAAGATGGCGCGGGGGCGAACTACGAGCAGTACTTC.